The 10 T cell receptor beta chains in this list originate from one sample, sequenced in a study of cytomegalovirus exposure and HLA in healthy donors. The PCR was carried out with 60 Vbeta primers and 13 Jbeta primers. TCRdb's table, derived via immunoSEQ multiplex PCR, lists solely in-frame clones and lacks some. Altogether some 110,000 clones are present, less than 85% being singletons, with the ten largest covering 7.5% to 9%. What was sequenced was PBMCs. The source is a man aged 35-49 years in good health and CMV-seropositive.

The rearrangement links TRBV7-2 to TRBJ2-1, with 10 bases aligning to TRBD2. V shed 1 base, J shed 7 bases, and the junction held 7 bases outside the gene matches. CDR3 length: 16 residues. Germline-derived CDR1 and CDR2 are SGHTA and FQGNSA. For the CDR3, the DNA is TGTGCCAGCAGCTTAGTGGGTAGCGGGGGGTCGAATGAGCAGTTCTTC. The encoded protein is CASSLVGSGGSNEQFF.

The chain has TRBV21-1 and TRBJ1-2; TRBD1, the D gene given by the table, was not confirmed from the DNA. TRBV21-1 is tagged as a pseudogene. This CDR3 has 15 amino acids. CDR3 coding DNA: TGTGCCAGCTGCTCCCTTTCGGGACATACGAATGGCTACACCTTC. This encodes CASCSLSGHTNGYTF.

The rearrangement links TRBV18 to TRBJ1-3; 7 bases agree with TRBD1. Germline V gene lookup returns CDR1 KGHSH and CDR2 LQKENI. V shed 4 bases and J 2 bases; nucleotides not matched to a gene: 2. The length of the CDR3 is 14 residues. The CDR3 region is CASSQGATGNTIYF. CDR3 nucleotide sequence: TGTGCCAGCTCACAGGGGGCTACTGGAAACACCATATATTTT.

V and J are TRBV4-2 and TRBJ1-3, with a possible D match to TRBD1 (5 bases). CDR1 and CDR2 (germline): LGHNA, YNFKEQ. CDR3 length equals 16 residues. The V and J ends lost 5 bases and 0 bases respectively, with 14 bases between them. Here the CDR3 reads CASSGRDSLSGNTIYF. As DNA, the CDR3 is TGTGCCAGCAGCGGCCGAGACAGCCTCTCTGGAAACACCATATATTTT.

The sample holds one count of this clone. The sample has other DNA sequences that encode this CDR3 too. This CDR3 is CASSFGLNTEAFF. CDR3 nucleotide sequence: TGTGCCAGCAGTTTTGGGCTGAACACTGAAGCTTTCTTT. The chain recombines TRBV28 with TRBJ1-1; no clear D gene. This CDR3 is built from 13 residues. Trimming took 3 bases from V and 0 from J, leaving 5 bases between them. Germline assignment: CDR1 MDHEN and CDR2 SYDVKM.

The chain links TRBV28 to TRBJ2-5; the match to TRBD1 covers 7 bases. CDR1 and CDR2 (germline): MDHEN, SYDVKM. This CDR3 contains 17 residues. V gave up 3 bases and J gave up 3 bases; unmatched junction bases: 13. The CDR3 loop reads CASSFPLGQDPEETQYF. The CDR3 region has the DNA TGTGCCAGCAGTTTCCCATTAGGACAGGACCCCGAAGAGACCCAGTACTTC.

The rearrangement joins TRBV18 to TRBJ1-4; D remains unclear. Trimming took 2 bases from V and 5 from J, leaving 18 bases between them. Germline CDR1 and CDR2: KGHSH and LQKENI. This CDR3 contains 17 residues. CDR3 loop: CASSPKSQNSLNEKLFF. Here the CDR3 DNA reads TGTGCCAGCTCACCAAAAAGTCAAAACAGTTTGAATGAAAAACTGTTTTTT.

As to this clone: The CDR3 ends on some other residue instead of the conserved phenylalanine or tryptophan, so this is likely a read error. The chain carries TRBV5-1 and TRBJ2-7; TRBD1 aligns across 10 bases. This CDR3 region has 14 residues. Trimming cost V 3 bases and J 5 bases; bases outside gene matches: 5. The germline CDR1 and CDR2 sequences are SGHRS and YFSETQ. The CDR3, as DNA: TGCGCCAGCAGCTCCCCCGGGACAGGGGACGAGCAGTACCTC. It yields the protein CASSSPGTGDEQYL.

V and J are TRBV30 and TRBJ2-7; 10 nucleotides agree with TRBD2. Losses at the gene ends were 5 bases for V and 4 bases for J; bases not matched to a gene: 5. The germline V gene has CDR1 GTSNPN and CDR2 SVGIG (reference sequence). CDR3 size: 13 residues. The CDR3 spells CAWSTSGKYEQYF. The CDR3 bases are TGTGCCTGGTCTACTAGCGGGAAGTACGAGCAGTACTTC.

Concerning this clone itself: Other DNA sequences from this sample encode an identical CDR3 as well. V usage is TRBV6-5 and J usage is TRBJ2-5, with 9 bases that match TRBD1. The CDR3 is made up of 15 amino acids. CDR1 and CDR2 from the germline V gene are MNHEY and SVGAGI. Unmatched junction bases numbered 4, after V lost 0 bases and J lost 5 bases. The CDR3 here is CASSYSTGGRETQYF. CDR3 sequence (DNA): TGTGCCAGCAGTTACTCCACAGGGGGCCGTGAGACCCAGTACTTC.